The clone carrying this T cell receptor beta chain turned up a few times. In the original analysis: Reference gene primer amplification yielded estimated nucleated cell counts. The repertoire was sequenced with immunoSEQ multiplex PCR; TCRdb's copy has only in-frame clones and lacks some. V and J calls and clone size come straight from that table; D and trimming were deduced from the DNA. The table has approximately 190,000 clones, 80% to 85% seen once. This sample is drawn from a study of blood T cell repertoires in COVID-19. Whole-study context: Some COVID-19 samples were acute and others convalescent; all came from the United States, Italy and Spain. In each case, the material was cDNA or gDNA derived from T cells, B-cell-depleted T cells, or PBMCs.

Germline lookup yields CDR1 SNHLY and CDR2 FYNNEI. The CDR3 has 12 amino acids. V was pared by 8 bases and J by 0 bases, with 7 bases between. This chain links TRBV2 with TRBJ1-2, with D hard to call. The sequenced sample consisted of peripheral blood. This TCR was sampled from a woman between 40 and 55 years old with acute or convalescent COVID-19. The CDR3 here is CASHTANYGYTF. The CDR3 DNA reads as TGTGCCAGCCACACAGCTAACTATGGCTACACCTTC.